The 17 T cell receptor beta chains reported below all come from one sample, sequenced in a study of shared clonotypes between healthy human individuals (dated by TCRdb to the early 2020s). The library was produced with the immunoSEQ multiplex PCR assay. TCRdb took over this immuneACCESS table, retaining in-frame rearrangements with V and J assigned. Such tables are incomplete; in checked studies, under half of the missing clones stem from an unresolved V gene, and the remainder is unexplained. This sample comprises some 580,000 clones, approximately 97% of them detected only once. Of the sample, 0.045% to 0.07% is held by the ten largest clones. Source material: naive CD4+ T cells sorted from blood. The label giving this sample's cell subset or site can be read as: CD45RA+ positively selected. Source of these receptors: a woman in her twenties or thirties in good health.

J is TRBJ2-5 and V is TRBV2, with 12 bases aligning to TRBD2. The J call is in doubt because the DNA end fits TRBJ2-7 better. The V gene's germline CDR1 is SNHLY and CDR2 FYNNEI. The CDR3 is made up of 18 amino acids. CDR3 in amino acids: CASSEAPGLAGPLYEQYF. The CDR3 bases are TGTGCCAGCAGTGAAGCACCGGGACTAGCGGGCCCCCTCTACGAGCAGTACTTC.

The chain joins TRBV6-4 to TRBJ2-5; D gene uncertain. Trimming cost V 2 bases and J 5 bases, with 9 bases left between them. This CDR3 comprises 13 residues. CDR1 and CDR2 (germline): MRHNA, SNTAGT. The CDR3 bases are TGTGCCAGCAGTGACCAACACGGGGAGACCCAGTACTTC. Protein: CASSDQHGETQYF.

The chain combines TRBV4-1 with TRBJ1-3; 8 bases map to TRBD1. J was trimmed by 3 bases and V by 0 bases; bases with no gene match: 4. The V gene's germline CDR1 is MGHRA and CDR2 YSYEKL. This CDR3 has 16 amino acids. The CDR3 sequence is CASSQEGQANGNTIYF. The CDR3 nucleotides are TGCGCCAGCAGCCAAGAGGGACAGGCCAATGGAAACACCATATATTTT.

The chain is built from TRBV4-1 and TRBJ1-1; 9 bases map to TRBD1. From germline, CDR1 is MGHRA and CDR2 YSYEKL. The CDR3 is made up of 19 amino acids. V lost 4 bases, J lost 2 bases, and 17 bases stayed unmatched. As DNA, the CDR3 is TGCGCCAGCAGCCGCGTTAGGACAGGGGCGTTACGGTTTAACACTGAAGCTTTCTTT. It is translated as CASSRVRTGALRFNTEAFF.

The chain combines TRBV5-4 with TRBJ1-2; D unclear. Trimming stripped 0 bases from V and 7 bases from J, with 10 bases between. The CDR3 loop spans 13 amino acids. Germline V gives CDR1 SGHNT, CDR2 YYREEE (reference sequence). CDR3 DNA: TGTGCCAGCAGCTTGGTAGATTCCGGTGGCTACACCTTC. It codes for CASSLVDSGGYTF.

The V gene is TRBV7-2, the J gene TRBJ2-3; 12 nucleotides agree with TRBD2. This CDR3 has 16 residues. With 5 bases clipped from V and 1 base from J, the junction kept 4 bases outside the gene matches. Germline V lookup: CDR1 SGHTA, CDR2 FQGNSA. Here the CDR3 DNA reads TGTGCCAGCAGCCAAGGACTAGCGGGGCGCACAGATACGCAGTATTTT. As protein: CASSQGLAGRTDTQYF.

This chain joins TRBV6-1 and TRBJ1-4; D is possibly TRBD1 (5 bases). There are 15 residues in the CDR3. Per the germline V gene, CDR1 is MNHNS and CDR2 is SASEGT. The V end was cut by 0 bases, the J end by 8 bases, with 13 bases between. The CDR3 sequence is CASSEALDSSEKLFF. CDR3 in DNA: TGTGCCAGCAGTGAAGCCCTCGACAGTTCGGAAAAACTGTTTTTT.

This chain links TRBV28 with TRBJ2-7; D is perhaps TRBD2 (6 bases). This CDR3 spans 11 amino acids. From germline, CDR1 is MDHEN and CDR2 SYDVKM. V was trimmed by 8 bases and J by 6 bases, leaving 11 bases between them. Written as DNA, the CDR3 is TGTGCCAGCCCTAAAGCGGGCGAGCAGTACTTC. Translating gives CASPKAGEQYF.

The chain employs TRBV5-1 and TRBJ2-2; 7 nucleotides line up with TRBD1. The CDR3 is 16 residues long. Losses at the gene ends were 4 bases for V and 1 base for J; bases not matched to a gene: 7. From germline, CDR1 is SGHRS and CDR2 YFSETQ. The DNA of the CDR3 is TGCGCCAGCAGCCTTTGGGACAGACAGAACACCGGGGAGCTGTTTTTT. It is translated as CASSLWDRQNTGELFF.

The chain combines TRBV29-1 with TRBJ1-1, with D possibly matching TRBD1 (5 bases). The length of the CDR3 is 15 residues. The V end lost 6 bases, the J end lost 1 base, and 18 bases lay between the germline ends. The V gene's germline CDR1 is SQVTM and CDR2 ANQGSEA. Here the CDR3 reads CSVFGGLPWNTEAFF. The CDR3 DNA follows: TGCAGCGTGTTCGGGGGACTGCCTTGGAACACTGAAGCTTTCTTT.

The V and J genes are TRBV15 and TRBJ2-1; TRBD2 agrees at 9 bases. This CDR3 spans 16 amino acids. V dropped 4 bases and J dropped 4; count of bases not matched to a gene: 8. Looked up from germline, CDR1 is LNHNV and CDR2 is YYDKDF (reference sequence). The CDR3 sequence is CATSNHPSGNYNEQFF. In nucleotides, the CDR3 is TGTGCCACCAGCAACCACCCTAGCGGGAATTACAATGAGCAGTTCTTC.

This chain's CDR3 is CASSKKSRAGARTDTQYF. The DNA for the CDR3 is TGTGCCAGCTCAAAAAAATCGAGAGCGGGAGCTAGGACAGATACGCAGTATTTT. The chain couples TRBV18 to TRBJ2-3; TRBD2 aligns across 8 bases. Germline V CDR1 and CDR2: KGHSH, LQKENI. With 5 bases clipped from V and 3 bases from J, the junction kept 16 bases outside the gene matches. CDR3 length: 18 amino acids.

The chain is built from TRBV6-5 and TRBJ2-1; no clear D. Trimming removed 4 bases at V and 4 bases at J, with 14 bases between. CDR1 is MNHEY, CDR2 SVGAGI, per germline. CDR3 size: 15 residues. CDR3 sequence (DNA): TGTGCCAGCAGTTCCCAACATCCTTTATACAATGAGCAGTTCTTC. This gives the protein CASSSQHPLYNEQFF.

The chain employs TRBV5-1 and TRBJ2-5; 13 bases map to TRBD2. Germline V gives CDR1 SGHRS, CDR2 YFSETQ. The CDR3 loop spans 15 amino acids. The J segment lost 5 bases and the V segment lost 4 bases, leaving 5 bases of the junction unmatched. CDR3 sequence (DNA): TGCGCCAGCAGCCCCGGACTAGCGGGAGTGGAGACCCAGTACTTC. It codes for CASSPGLAGVETQYF. Supplemented by reference TRBV5-1 and TRBJ2-5, the full variable domain reads KAGVTQTPRYLIKTRGQQVTLSCSPISGHRSVSWYQQTPGQGLQFLFEYFSETQRNKGNFPGRFSGRQFSNSRSEMNVSTLELGDSALYLCASSPGLAGVETQYFGPGTRLLVL.

The CDR3: CASSVAPSGSGFNEQFF. The CDR3 DNA reads as TGTGCCAGCAGCGTAGCGCCTAGCGGGAGCGGATTCAATGAGCAGTTCTTC. This sequence joins TRBV9 and TRBJ2-1; 10 positions match TRBD2. There are 17 residues in the CDR3. The germline gives CDR1 SGDLS, CDR2 YYNGEE. After removal of 0 bases from V and 6 bases from J, the junction contained 9 bases not matched to a gene.

J is TRBJ2-7 and V is TRBV27; 7 bases align to TRBD2. This CDR3 spans 16 amino acids. Germline assignment: CDR1 MNHEY and CDR2 SMNVEV (reference sequence). The J segment lost 2 bases and the V segment lost 5 bases, leaving 12 bases of the junction unmatched. CDR3 sequence (DNA): TGTGCCAGCAGTCGTGGGGGGGGTATCCCTCCCTACGAGCAGTACTTC. It is translated as CASSRGGGIPPYEQYF.

This clone was seen more than once but under ten times. V and J are TRBV4-2 and TRBJ2-2, with D maybe TRBD2 (5 bases). V gave up 0 bases and J gave up 7 bases, with 6 bases separating them. CDR3 length equals 13 residues. CDR1 and CDR2 (germline): LGHNA, YNFKEQ. The CDR3 reads CASSQEGSGELFF. CDR3 coding DNA: TGTGCCAGCAGCCAAGAAGGGAGCGGGGAGCTGTTTTTT.